What follows are 23 T cell receptor beta chains derived from one specimen sequenced in a study of cytomegalovirus exposure and HLA in healthy donors. The PCR contained 60 Vbeta and 13 Jbeta primers. Clones were read by immunoSEQ multiplex PCR, and TCRdb kept only the in-frame ones, dropping some. The table includes some 130,000 clones, over 60% detected once. Sample: PBMCs. The source of these receptors is a male donor in good health and CMV-seropositive.

This clone was recorded once. V gene TRBV4-1 combines with J gene TRBJ2-1; 8 positions match TRBD2. J was trimmed by 0 bases and V by 4 bases; bases with no gene match: 8. Germline CDR1 is MGHRA and CDR2 is YSYEKL. The CDR3 consists of 17 residues. The CDR3 nucleotides are TGCGCCAGCAGCCGCCGACTAGCGATCTACTCCTACAATGAGCAGTTCTTC. This codes for CASSRRLAIYSYNEQFF.

The chain recombines TRBV9 with TRBJ2-2, with 8 bases matching TRBD2. Germline V gene data show CDR1 as SGDLS and CDR2 as YYNGEE. The CDR3 consists of 16 residues. V shed 1 base and J 6 bases; nucleotides not matched to a gene: 8. The CDR3 DNA is TGTGCCAGCAGCGTACCAAGCGGGAGCTTGCCCGGGGAGCTGTTTTTT. Translated: CASSVPSGSLPGELFF.

The chain recombines TRBV4-2 with TRBJ2-7, with D perhaps TRBD1 (6 bases). Trimming removed 3 bases at V and 4 bases at J, with 13 bases between. CDR1 and CDR2 from the germline V gene are LGHNA and YNFKEQ. The length of the CDR3 is 14 residues. CDR3 protein: CASSQLMGAYEQYF. The CDR3 DNA reads TGTGCCAGCAGCCAGTTAATGGGGGCGTACGAGCAGTACTTC.

This clone was observed a handful of times. The chain employs TRBV28 and TRBJ2-7; 9 bases fit TRBD2. CDR3 size: 17 residues. Germline V lookup: CDR1 MDHEN, CDR2 SYDVKM. Losses at the gene ends were 5 bases for V and 1 base for J; bases not matched to a gene: 12. CDR3 bases: TGTGCCAGCAGTAACGGGACTAGCCCCAGTGCGTCCTACGAGCAGTACTTC. This gives the protein CASSNGTSPSASYEQYF.

This clone appeared a single time. This chain links TRBV7-6 with TRBJ1-1; tentatively, D is TRBD1 (5 bases). The germline V gene has CDR1 SGHVS and CDR2 FNYEAQ. V was cut by 1 base and J by 3 bases, with 15 bases left in between. The CDR3 is made up of 16 amino acids. CDR3 in amino acids: CASSLVTGVLDTEAFF. The CDR3 DNA sequence: TGTGCCAGCAGCTTAGTTACGGGGGTCTTGGACACTGAAGCTTTCTTT.

The chain recombines TRBV6-4 with TRBJ2-1; possibly TRBD2 for D (5 bases). This CDR3 has 18 amino acids. The germline V gene encodes CDR1 MRHNA and CDR2 SNTAGT. Between the trimmed V and J ends, which lost 7 bases and 0 bases, there was a span of 22 bases. The CDR3 region is CASTESGPALYSYNEQFF. As DNA, the CDR3 is TGTGCCAGCACGGAGAGCGGACCGGCTCTATACTCCTACAATGAGCAGTTCTTC.

The chain combines TRBV2 with TRBJ1-2, with D perhaps matching TRBD1 (5 bases). The germline gives CDR1 SNHLY, CDR2 FYNNEI. The CDR3 has 17 residues. V lost 5 bases and J lost 0, with 19 bases in between. CDR3 amino acids: CASSKGRRGQANYGYTF. CDR3 coding DNA: TGTGCCAGCAGTAAGGGGCGAAGGGGCCAAGCTAACTATGGCTACACCTTC.

The chain links TRBV30 to TRBJ2-7; the D gene is possibly TRBD1 (5 bases). Trimming cost V 2 bases and J 7 bases, with 15 bases left between them. The CDR3 is made up of 13 amino acids. From germline, CDR1 is GTSNPN and CDR2 SVGIG (reference sequence). In DNA form, the CDR3 reads TGTGCCTGGAGTAAGATCCAGGGTGGGGAGCAGTACTTC. This sequence encodes CAWSKIQGGEQYF.

The chain joins TRBV28 to TRBJ1-1; maybe TRBD1 (6 bases). V was pared by 6 bases and J by 5 bases, with 25 bases between. This CDR3 is built from 17 residues. The germline gives CDR1 MDHEN, CDR2 SYDVKM. CDR3 DNA: TGTGCCAGCAGCACGGCCCAGGGTGGGGGCGCATGGACTGAAGCTTTCTTT. Residues: CASSTAQGGGAWTEAFF.

The gene calls are TRBV4-3 and TRBJ2-7; D is ambiguous. The CDR3 covers 14 residues. V was cut by 0 bases and J by 3 bases, with 9 bases left in between. The germline CDR1 and CDR2 sequences are LGHNA and YSLEER. The chain's CDR3 is CASSQDRGDYEQYF. In nucleotides, the CDR3 is TGCGCCAGCAGCCAAGATAGAGGAGACTACGAGCAGTACTTC.

The chain links TRBV5-1 to TRBJ2-5; 10 nucleotides match TRBD2. The J call may be incorrect, as the DNA end agrees better with TRBJ2-7. The germline V gene has CDR1 SGHRS and CDR2 YFSETQ. This CDR3 is built from 17 residues. The CDR3 is CASSSTLTSGISYEQYF. CDR3 DNA sequence: TGCGCCAGCAGCTCGACACTAACTAGCGGGATCTCCTACGAGCAGTACTTC.

The rearrangement joins TRBV4-1 to TRBJ2-1, with D perhaps matching TRBD1 (6 bases). Trimming shortened V by 4 bases and J by 3 bases, and 10 bases separated the two germline ends. The CDR3 totals 14 residues. Per the germline V gene, CDR1 is MGHRA and CDR2 is YSYEKL. DNA of the CDR3: TGCGCCAGCAGCCCAAGGGACAACTACAATGAGCAGTTCTTC. This sequence encodes CASSPRDNYNEQFF.

CDR3 residues: CASVRTGETEAFF. In DNA form, the CDR3 reads TGTGCCAGCGTGAGGACAGGGGAGACTGAAGCTTTCTTT. J is TRBJ1-1 and V is TRBV2; TRBD1 matches at 9 bases. The V segment lost 8 bases and the J segment 5 bases; nucleotides outside the gene matches: 6. Germline CDR1 reads SNHLY; CDR2 reads FYNNEI. The CDR3 sequence is 13 residues long.

This clone came up a few times. V is TRBV4-1 and J is TRBJ2-5, with TRBD1 matching 9 bases. From germline, CDR1 is MGHRA and CDR2 YSYEKL. Trimming at V came to 3 bases and at J to 4 bases, leaving 3 bases not matched to a gene. This CDR3 has 14 residues. CDR3 amino acids: CASSHPGQGETQYF. The DNA for the CDR3 is TGCGCCAGCAGCCATCCGGGACAGGGAGAGACCCAGTACTTC.

This clone has a handful of counts. The chain is built from TRBV6-5 and TRBJ1-6; D not resolved. CDR3 length equals 16 residues. V lost 2 bases and J lost 6, with 14 bases in between. Per the germline V gene, CDR1 is MNHEY and CDR2 is SVGAGI. Here the CDR3 reads CASSYLPPGGNSPLHF. As DNA, the CDR3 is TGTGCCAGCAGTTACCTTCCCCCCGGTGGTAATTCACCCCTCCACTTT.

This rearrangement joins TRBV5-6 to TRBJ1-5; maybe TRBD1 (5 bases). The CDR3 sequence is 13 residues long. Trimming removed 3 bases from V and 2 bases from J, with 6 bases in between. Germline CDR1 and CDR2: SGHDT and YYEEEE. The DNA for the CDR3 is TGTGCCAGCAGCTGGGGCGGCAATCAGCCCCAGCATTTT. Protein: CASSWGGNQPQHF.

The chain is built from TRBV15 and TRBJ2-7, with D perhaps TRBD2 (6 bases). Trimming removed 5 bases at V and 6 bases at J, with 20 bases between. Germline CDR1 reads LNHNV; CDR2 reads YYDKDF (reference sequence). The CDR3 extends over 15 amino acids. CDR3 loop: CATSGYGREVSEQYF. Here the CDR3 DNA reads TGTGCCACCAGCGGTTACGGCAGGGAGGTCTCCGAGCAGTACTTC. Full variable domain (missing parts from reference TRBV15 and TRBJ2-7): DAMVIQNPRYQVTQFGKPVTLSCSQTLNHNVMYWYQQKSSQAPKLLFHYYDKDFNNEADTPDNFQSRRPNTSFCFLDIRSPGLGDTAMYLCATSGYGREVSEQYFGPGTRLTVT.

The rearrangement links TRBV7-3 to TRBJ2-3; D might be TRBD2 (5 bases). V gave up 5 bases and J gave up 1 base, with 16 bases separating them. This CDR3 is built from 16 residues. The V gene's germline CDR1 is SGHTA and CDR2 FQGTGA. The CDR3 spells CASSLDGVFGTDTQYF. Here the CDR3 DNA reads TGTGCCAGCAGCCTAGACGGGGTTTTCGGCACAGATACGCAGTATTTT.

V is TRBV5-1 and J is TRBJ1-1; the match to TRBD1 covers 7 bases. The germline V gene encodes CDR1 SGHRS and CDR2 YFSETQ. Trimming took 0 bases from V and 1 from J; bases not matched to a gene: 3. The CDR3 extends over 15 amino acids. CDR3 DNA sequence: TGCGCCAGCAGCTTGGAGGGGGCCAAGAACACTGAAGCTTTCTTT. This encodes CASSLEGAKNTEAFF.

V usage is TRBV19 and J usage is TRBJ2-5; 11 nucleotides match TRBD2. The germline V gene encodes CDR1 LNHDA and CDR2 SQIVND (reference sequence). The CDR3 length is 16 residues. The V gene end was trimmed by 6 bases and the J gene end by 4 bases; junction bases not matched to a gene: 10. Here the CDR3 reads CASSIDSGREGETQYF. The CDR3 DNA reads as TGTGCCAGTAGCATCGATAGCGGGAGGGAGGGAGAGACCCAGTACTTC.

CDR3 in amino acids: CASSVEGAREKLFF. DNA of the CDR3: TGTGCCAGCAGTGTGGAGGGGGCCAGGGAAAAACTGTTTTTT. This chain links TRBV2 with TRBJ1-4, with TRBD1 identical over 7 bases. CDR1 and CDR2 (germline): SNHLY, FYNNEI. There are 14 residues in the CDR3. V was pared by 4 bases and J by 8 bases, with 7 bases of the junction left unmatched. The variable domain in full, completed from reference TRBV2 and TRBJ1-4, reads EPEVTQTPSHQVTQMGQEVILRCVPISNHLYFYWYRQILGQKVEFLVSFYNNEISEKSEIFDDQFSVERPDGSNFTLKIRSTKLEDSAMYFCASSVEGAREKLFFGSGTQLSVL.

This sequence joins TRBV2 and TRBJ2-1; TRBD2 matches 7 bases. The V gene end was trimmed by 4 bases and the J gene end by 6 bases; junction bases not matched to a gene: 3. The germline gives CDR1 SNHLY, CDR2 FYNNEI. CDR3 length: 13 residues. CDR3 sequence reads: CASSVGGSNEQFF. The CDR3 bases are TGTGCCAGCAGTGTGGGCGGGAGCAATGAGCAGTTCTTC.

V gene TRBV27 combines with J gene TRBJ2-5; D might be TRBD2 (6 bases). The DNA end is a closer match to TRBJ2-7, so the J assignment may be wrong. CDR3 length equals 15 residues. Germline lookup yields CDR1 MNHEY and CDR2 SMNVEV (reference sequence). The DNA of the CDR3 is TGTGCCAGCAGGAGATCTAGCGTAGAGTTCTACGAGCAGTACTTC. This sequence encodes CASRRSSVEFYEQYF.